This is a list of T cell receptor beta chains from one sample in a study of blood T cells in healthy people across ages. TCRdb analysed the 5' RACE reads with MiXCR anew, one entry per CDR3 protein. The repertoire holds approximately 1.5 million distinct CDR3 sequences, almost 35% seen once, with 10% to 12% in the top ten. Sequenced input: blood. The source of these receptors is a woman aged 25 to 39 in good health. CDR3s leave out the opening cysteine and the closing phenylalanine or tryptophan. D genes are given only for firm matches.

V gene	D gene	J gene	CDR3 protein
TRBV28	TRBD1	TRBJ2-2	ASRPGHLKGARTGELF
TRBV5-1	TRBD2	TRBJ2-5	ASSETSGGYGETQY
TRBV5-1	.	TRBJ2-1	ASSPQPQRGHNEQF
TRBV15	TRBD1	TRBJ2-5	ATSPSRTGGQETQY
TRBV7-6	.	TRBJ1-1	ASSLVPDAEAF
TRBV4-1	.	TRBJ2-7	ASSLDGSANEQY
TRBV5-4	TRBD2	TRBJ2-5	ASSLTSGSGGETQY
TRBV4-1	TRBD1	TRBJ2-2	ASSQGLGQGANTGELF
TRBV20-1	.	TRBJ1-2	SARDYRESGYT
TRBV10-3	.	TRBJ2-7	AISEGQGSYEQY
TRBV6-6	.	TRBJ2-1	ASFDRGEQF
TRBV6-4	.	TRBJ2-1	ASSDGQGLAGPNEQF
TRBV7-9	.	TRBJ1-6	ASSPRDTLYNSPLH
TRBV7-2	.	TRBJ2-3	ASSSSGIHTDTQY
TRBV28	TRBD1	TRBJ1-1	ASSLGTGSSEAF
TRBV20-1	TRBD2	TRBJ2-1	SGLGLAASSYNEQF
TRBV7-9	.	TRBJ2-3	ASSLDVKTDTQY
TRBV7-9	TRBD1	TRBJ2-7	ASSLDSRGNEQY
TRBV7-9	.	TRBJ1-1	ASSLATLNTEAF
TRBV6-1	TRBD1	TRBJ1-2	ASSLDVQGTNYGYT
TRBV27	.	TRBJ1-2	ASSLIVVNYGYT
TRBV28	TRBD2	TRBJ2-7	ASSSRILAGGSNEQY
TRBV7-6	TRBD2	TRBJ2-7	ASSLGGLAGGGEQY
TRBV6-5	TRBD1	TRBJ2-7	ASGKTRQGATYEQY